This is a list of T cell receptor beta chains from one sample in a study of T-cell reconstitution after alpha-beta-depleted transplantation in children. TCRdb ran MiXCR on the PCR reads and lists one entry per CDR3 protein. The profile shows roughly 790,000 distinct CDR3 sequences, about 15% of them singletons. Here the sequenced sample was PBMCs, mostly from graft donor cells, taken 360 days after TCRalphabeta/CD19-depleted stem cell transplant. These receptors all come from a male patient younger than 18 who had a stem cell transplant for acute lymphoblastic leukemia, so the T cells may come from the graft donor. Each CDR3 is given with its conserved first and last residue. The D gene is left open where the match is weak. Some rows mark clone size as missing; the rest say once, few, many or name a class of expanded clone.

v_call	d_call	j_call	clone_size	cdr3_nt	cdr3_aa
TRBV10-3	NA	TRBJ2-4	many	TGTGCCATCAGTGGAGGACTAACTGACATTCAGTACTTC	CAISGGLTDIQYF
TRBV4-1	NA	TRBJ2-7	NA	TGCGCCAGCAGCCAAGATCAGCGGCAGCCTTTGCAGTACTTC	CASSQDQRQPLQYF
TRBV9	NA	TRBJ2-1	NA	TGTGCCAGCAGCGTCCGAATGACTAGTTCTGATGAGCAGTTCTTC	CASSVRMTSSDEQFF
TRBV12-3/TRBV12-4	NA	TRBJ2-1	many	TGTGCCAGCAGCCGTCCGACAGAGCAGTTCTTC	CASSRPTEQFF
TRBV14	NA	TRBJ1-1	NA	TGTGCCAGCAGCCAAGTAGTGGGGACATATAGAGCTTTCTTT	CASSQVVGTYRAFF
TRBV12-3/TRBV12-4	NA	TRBJ2-2	many	TGTGCCAGCAGTTTCACAGCCACCGGGGAGCTGTTTTTT	CASSFTATGELFF
TRBV23-1	NA	TRBJ2-7	NA	TGCGCCAGCAGTCAACGCAGGGGCACTAGGGACTACGAGCAGTACTTC	CASSQRRGTRDYEQYF
TRBV2	NA	TRBJ2-1	few	TGTGCCAGCAGTGAGGGTCCTAGCCCTTCCTACAATGAGCAGTTCTTC	CASSEGPSPSYNEQFF
TRBV20-1	NA	TRBJ1-2	few	TGCGGGGCAGGACGGCAGGGAAGCCATGGCTACACCTTC	CGAGRQGSHGYTF
TRBV4-1	NA	TRBJ2-7	few	TGCGCCAGCAGCCAAGATCTTGGAGGGGGAGCGATTTACGAGCAGTACTTC	CASSQDLGGGAIYEQYF
TRBV5-1	NA	TRBJ2-7	NA	TGCGCCAGCAGCTTGGAGATACCAGGATCCTACGAGCAGTACTTC	CASSLEIPGSYEQYF
TRBV6-2/TRBV6-3	TRBD2	TRBJ2-7	few	TGTGCCACTTCCCCACGGACGGGAAAAGGGACTAGCGGGCTCCTCTCCTACGAGCAGTACTTC	CATSPRTGKGTSGLLSYEQYF
TRBV5-5	NA	TRBJ2-2	many	TGTGCCAGCAGCTGGTGGGAGCTGTCGAACACCGGGGAGCTGTTTTTT	CASSWWELSNTGELFF
TRBV6-5	TRBD2	TRBJ2-2	few	TGTGCCAGCATCCGGGGGGATCCCGGGGAGCTGTTTTTT	CASIRGDPGELFF
TRBV5-1	TRBD1	TRBJ2-7	NA	TGCGCCAGCAGCAGGACAGGGTACTCCTACGAGCAGTACTTC	CASSRTGYSYEQYF
TRBV11-2	TRBD1	TRBJ2-2	few	TGTGCCAGCAGCTTAGATTATGGACTGACAGGGACGAACACCGGGGAGCTGTTTTTT	CASSLDYGLTGTNTGELFF
TRBV5-1	NA	TRBJ1-1	NA	TGCGCCAGCAGCTTGGGTCAGGTTACTGAAGCTTTCTTT	CASSLGQVTEAFF